The present T cell receptor beta chain was sequenced within a study of control samples from healthy donors and cancer patients. Method: immunoSEQ multiplex PCR; TCRdb's copy keeps in-frame clones and lacks some. The sample carries about 160,000 clones, just under 95% recorded once. Trimming took 5 bases from V and 2 from J, leaving 11 bases between them. Per the germline V gene, CDR1 is SEHNR and CDR2 is FQNEAQ (reference sequence). This CDR3 contains 14 residues. The genes are TRBV7-9 and TRBJ2-3, with D perhaps matching TRBD1 or TRBD2 (6 bases each). The clonotype was recovered from a woman in her forties in good health. The sample consisted of blood. The CDR3 DNA reads TGTGCCAGCAGCCGGGGGCGATACACAGATACGCAGTATTTT. Amino acid sequence: CASSRGRYTDTQYF.